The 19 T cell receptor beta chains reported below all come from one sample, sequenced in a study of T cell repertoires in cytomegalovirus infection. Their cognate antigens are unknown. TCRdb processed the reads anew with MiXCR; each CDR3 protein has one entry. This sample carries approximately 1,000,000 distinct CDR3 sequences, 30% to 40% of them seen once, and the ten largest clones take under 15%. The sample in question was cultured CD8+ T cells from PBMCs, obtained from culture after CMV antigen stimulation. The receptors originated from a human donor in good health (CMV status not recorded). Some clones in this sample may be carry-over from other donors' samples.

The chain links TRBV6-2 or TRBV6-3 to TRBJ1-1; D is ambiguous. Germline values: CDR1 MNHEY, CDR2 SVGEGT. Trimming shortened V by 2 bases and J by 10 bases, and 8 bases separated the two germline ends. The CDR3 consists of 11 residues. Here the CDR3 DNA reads TGTGCCAGCAGTTACCCCACAAGAGCTTTCTTT. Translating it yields CASSYPTRAFF.

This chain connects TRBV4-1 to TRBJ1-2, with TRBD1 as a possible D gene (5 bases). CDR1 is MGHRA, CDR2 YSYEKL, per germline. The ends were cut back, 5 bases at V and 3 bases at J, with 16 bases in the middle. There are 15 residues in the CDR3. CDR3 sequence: CASSEGIVGDYGYTF. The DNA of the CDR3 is TGCGCCAGCAGCGAAGGAATCGTAGGGGACTATGGCTACACCTTC.

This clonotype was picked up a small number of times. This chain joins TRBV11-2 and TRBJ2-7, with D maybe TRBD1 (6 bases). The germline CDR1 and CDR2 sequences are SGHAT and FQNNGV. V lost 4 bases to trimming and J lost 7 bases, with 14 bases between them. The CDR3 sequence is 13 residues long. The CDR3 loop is CASSSGPQGEQYV. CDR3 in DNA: TGTGCCAGCAGCTCTGGGCCCCAGGGGGAGCAGTACGTC.

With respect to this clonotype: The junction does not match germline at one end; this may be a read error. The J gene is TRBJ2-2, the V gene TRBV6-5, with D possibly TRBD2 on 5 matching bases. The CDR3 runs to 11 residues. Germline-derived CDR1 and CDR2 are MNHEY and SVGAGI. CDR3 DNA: TGTGTCAGCAGCGGCACCGGGGAGCTGTTTTTT. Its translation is CVSSGTGELFF.

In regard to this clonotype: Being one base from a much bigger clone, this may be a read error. This CDR3 is CVSSLVGRIWETQYF. The CDR3 bases are TGTGTCAGCAGCTTAGTGGGCAGGATCTGGGAGACCCAGTACTTC. The rearrangement uses TRBV7-8 and TRBJ2-5, with D hard to call. Germline V CDR1 and CDR2: SGHVS, FQNEAQ. The CDR3 runs to 15 residues.

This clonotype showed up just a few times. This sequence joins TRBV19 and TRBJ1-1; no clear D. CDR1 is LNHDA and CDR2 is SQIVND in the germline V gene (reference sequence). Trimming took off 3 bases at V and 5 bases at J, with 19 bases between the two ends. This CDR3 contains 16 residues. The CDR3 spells CASSMIREGRATEAFF. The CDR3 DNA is TGTGCCAGTAGTATGATCCGGGAGGGCCGGGCGACTGAAGCTTTCTTT. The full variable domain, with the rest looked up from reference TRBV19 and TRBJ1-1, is DGGITQSPKYLFRKEGQNVTLSCEQNLNHDAMYWYRQDPGQGLRLIYYSQIVNDFQKGDIAEGYSVSREKKESFPLTVTSAQKNPTAFYLCASSMIREGRATEAFFGQGTRLTVV.

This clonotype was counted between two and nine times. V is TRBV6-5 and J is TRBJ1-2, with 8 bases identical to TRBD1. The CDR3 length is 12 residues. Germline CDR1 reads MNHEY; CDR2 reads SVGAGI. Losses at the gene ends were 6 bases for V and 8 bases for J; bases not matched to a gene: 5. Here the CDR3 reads CASSGRGHGYTF. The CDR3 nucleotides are TGTGCCAGCAGCGGCAGGGGGCACGGCTACACCTTC.

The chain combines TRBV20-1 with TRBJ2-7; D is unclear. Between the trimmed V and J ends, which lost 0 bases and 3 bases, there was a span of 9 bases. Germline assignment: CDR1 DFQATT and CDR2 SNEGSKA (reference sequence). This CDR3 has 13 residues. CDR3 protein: CSARDQVLYEQYF. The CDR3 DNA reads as TGCAGTGCTAGAGATCAGGTCCTCTACGAGCAGTACTTC.

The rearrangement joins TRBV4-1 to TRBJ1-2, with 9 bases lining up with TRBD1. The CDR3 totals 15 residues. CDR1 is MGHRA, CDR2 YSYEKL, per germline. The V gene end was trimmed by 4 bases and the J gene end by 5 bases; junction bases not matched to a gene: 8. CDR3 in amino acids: CASSPRHGTGYGYTF. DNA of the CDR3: TGCGCCAGCAGCCCTCGACACGGGACAGGGTATGGCTACACCTTC.

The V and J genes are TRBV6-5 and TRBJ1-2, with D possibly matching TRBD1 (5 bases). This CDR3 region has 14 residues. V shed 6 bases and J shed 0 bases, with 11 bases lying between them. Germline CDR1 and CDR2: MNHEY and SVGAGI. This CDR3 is CASSPRTTNYGYTF. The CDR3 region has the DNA TGTGCCAGCAGCCCCCGGACAACTAACTATGGCTACACCTTC.

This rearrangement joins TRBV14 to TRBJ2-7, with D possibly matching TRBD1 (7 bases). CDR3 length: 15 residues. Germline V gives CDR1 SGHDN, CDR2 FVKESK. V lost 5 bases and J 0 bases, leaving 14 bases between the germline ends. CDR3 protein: CASSYAGQLSYEQYF. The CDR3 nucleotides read TGTGCCAGCAGCTATGCGGGACAGCTCTCCTACGAGCAGTACTTC.

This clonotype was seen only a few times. As DNA, the CDR3 is TGTGCCAGCAGCTTAAAGCCCCGGGACAGGGTGACATCTGGAAACACCATATATTTT. This translates into CASSLKPRDRVTSGNTIYF. This chain connects TRBV7-2 to TRBJ1-3; 9 nucleotides line up with TRBD1. The CDR3 extends over 19 amino acids. The J segment lost 1 base and the V segment lost 2 bases, leaving 12 bases of the junction unmatched. Germline-derived CDR1 and CDR2 are SGHTA and FQGNSA.

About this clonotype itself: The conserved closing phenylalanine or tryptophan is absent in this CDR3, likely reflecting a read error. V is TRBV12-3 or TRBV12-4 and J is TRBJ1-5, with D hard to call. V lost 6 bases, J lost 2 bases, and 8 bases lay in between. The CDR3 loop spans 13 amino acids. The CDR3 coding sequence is TGTGCCAGCAGCCACGTCGGCAATCAGCCCCAGCATTTA. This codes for CASSHVGNQPQHL.

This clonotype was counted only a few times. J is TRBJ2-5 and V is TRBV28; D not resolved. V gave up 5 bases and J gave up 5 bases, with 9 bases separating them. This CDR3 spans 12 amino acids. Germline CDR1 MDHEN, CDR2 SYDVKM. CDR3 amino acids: CASSILQETQYF. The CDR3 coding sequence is TGTGCCAGCAGTATACTACAGGAGACCCAGTACTTC.

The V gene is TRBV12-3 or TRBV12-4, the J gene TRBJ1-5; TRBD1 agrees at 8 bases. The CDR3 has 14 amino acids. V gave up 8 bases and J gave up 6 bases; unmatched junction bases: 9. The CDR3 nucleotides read TGTGCCAGCCAGGATACAGGGGGGGTTCAGCCCCAGCATTTT. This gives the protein CASQDTGGVQPQHF.

CDR3 in amino acids: CAISEDPGMNYGYTF. The CDR3 DNA reads as TGTGCCATCAGTGAGGATCCGGGAATGAACTATGGCTACACCTTC. The chain is built from TRBV10-3 and TRBJ1-2, with D unclear. Germline lookup yields CDR1 ENHRY and CDR2 SYGVKD. Between the trimmed V and J ends, which lost 2 bases and 2 bases, there was a span of 12 bases. The CDR3 has 15 amino acids.

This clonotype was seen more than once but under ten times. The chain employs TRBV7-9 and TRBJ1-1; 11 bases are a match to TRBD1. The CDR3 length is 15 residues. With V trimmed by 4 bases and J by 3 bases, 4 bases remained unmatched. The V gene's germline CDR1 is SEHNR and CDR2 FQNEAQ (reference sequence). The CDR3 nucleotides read TGTGCCAGCAGCTGGATGGGACAGGGGGACACTGAAGCTTTCTTT. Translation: CASSWMGQGDTEAFF.

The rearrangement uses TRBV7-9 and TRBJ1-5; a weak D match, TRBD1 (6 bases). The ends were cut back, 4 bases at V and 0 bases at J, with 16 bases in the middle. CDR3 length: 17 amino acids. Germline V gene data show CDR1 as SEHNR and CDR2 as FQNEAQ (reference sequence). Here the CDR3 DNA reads TGTGCCAGCAGCTCAAACCGGGAGGGACATAGCAATCAGCCCCAGCATTTT. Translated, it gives CASSSNREGHSNQPQHF.

In nucleotides, the CDR3 is TGTGCCAGCAGCTTGCGGCAGGGGATTGGGTTTTACAATGGCTACACCTTC. It specifies CASSLRQGIGFYNGYTF. This chain links TRBV5-4 with TRBJ1-2, with D possibly being TRBD1 (6 bases). The CDR3 has 17 amino acids. V dropped 1 base and J dropped 6 bases, with 22 bases sitting between them. Germline CDR1 reads SGHNT; CDR2 reads YYREEE (reference sequence).